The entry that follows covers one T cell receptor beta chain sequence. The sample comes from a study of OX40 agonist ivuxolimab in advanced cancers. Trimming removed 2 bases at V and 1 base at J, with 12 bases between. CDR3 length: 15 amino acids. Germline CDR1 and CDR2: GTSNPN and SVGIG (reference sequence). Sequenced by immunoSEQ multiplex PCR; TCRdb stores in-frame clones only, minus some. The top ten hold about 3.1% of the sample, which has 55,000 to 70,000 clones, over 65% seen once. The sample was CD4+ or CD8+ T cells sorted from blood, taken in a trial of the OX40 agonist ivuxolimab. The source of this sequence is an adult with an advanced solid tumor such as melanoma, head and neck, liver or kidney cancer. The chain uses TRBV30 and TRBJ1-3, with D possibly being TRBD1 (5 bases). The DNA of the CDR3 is TGTGCCTGGAGTCCAACGTGGGGGTCTGGAAACACCATATATTTT. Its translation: CAWSPTWGSGNTIYF.